This TCR beta chain was sequenced in a study of neurological immune-mediated disorders. The sample holds many counts of this clonotype. MiXCR, run by TCRdb on the 5' RACE reads, gives a single entry per CDR3 protein. The sample includes about 66,000 distinct CDR3 sequences, roughly 4.9% of them seen just once. This CDR3 has 13 amino acids. The V gene lost 6 bases and the J gene lost 4 bases, with 10 bases spanning the gap. Germline-derived CDR1 and CDR2 are MNHEY and SVGAGI. Material: PBMCs. This TCR came from a woman between 65 and 79 years old with multiple sclerosis. The chain recombines TRBV6-5 with TRBJ1-5; D is possibly TRBD1 (5 bases). The CDR3 is CASSNAGNQPQHF. CDR3 coding DNA: TGTGCCAGCAGCAACGCAGGGAATCAGCCCCAGCATTTT.